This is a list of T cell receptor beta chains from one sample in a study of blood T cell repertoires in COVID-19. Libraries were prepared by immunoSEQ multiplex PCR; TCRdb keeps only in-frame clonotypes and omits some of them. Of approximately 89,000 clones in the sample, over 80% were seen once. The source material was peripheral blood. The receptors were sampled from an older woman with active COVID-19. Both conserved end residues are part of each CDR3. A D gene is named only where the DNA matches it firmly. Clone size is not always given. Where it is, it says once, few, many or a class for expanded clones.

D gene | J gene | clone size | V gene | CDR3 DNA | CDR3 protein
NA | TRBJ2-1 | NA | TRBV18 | TGTGCCAGCTCACCACAACCTCTAAAGTCGTCCTACAATGAGCAGTTCTTC | CASSPQPLKSSYNEQFF
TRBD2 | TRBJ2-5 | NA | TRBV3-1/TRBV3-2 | TGTGCCAGCAGCCACGCCGGACTAGCGGGAATCCAAGAGACCCAGTACTTC | CASSHAGLAGIQETQYF
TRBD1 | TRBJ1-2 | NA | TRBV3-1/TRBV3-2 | TGTGCCAGCAGCCAAGATCTTACAGGGGGTTTATATGGCTACACCTTC | CASSQDLTGGLYGYTF
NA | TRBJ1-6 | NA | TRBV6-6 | TGTGCCAGCAGTTATGAGGATTTTTCACCCCTCCACTTT | CASSYEDFSPLHF
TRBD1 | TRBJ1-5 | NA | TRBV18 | TGTGCCAGCTCATACGGACAGGGCGGGCAGCCCCAGCATTTT | CASSYGQGGQPQHF
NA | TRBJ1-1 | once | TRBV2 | TGTGCCAGCAGTGCCACCACAGGGTTGAACACTGAAGCTTTCTTT | CASSATTGLNTEAFF
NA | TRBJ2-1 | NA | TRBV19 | TGTGCCAGTAGTATAGCGCGGAACTCCTACAATGAGCAGTTCTTC | CASSIARNSYNEQFF
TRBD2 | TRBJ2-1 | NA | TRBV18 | TGTGCCAGCTCACCACCTCGATCGGGGGGAATCTACAATGAGCAGTTCTTC | CASSPPRSGGIYNEQFF
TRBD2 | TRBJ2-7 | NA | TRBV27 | TGTGCCAGCAGCCTTGGGACTAGCGGAACCTACGAGCAGTACTTC | CASSLGTSGTYEQYF
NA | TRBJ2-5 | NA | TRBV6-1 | TGTGCCAGCAGTGAAGGCCCCGGGGAGACCCAGTACTTC | CASSEGPGETQYF
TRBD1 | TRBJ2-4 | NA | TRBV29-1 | TGCAGGTCCCAGGGGGCCGGGGCCAAAAACATTCAGTACTTC | CRSQGAGAKNIQYF
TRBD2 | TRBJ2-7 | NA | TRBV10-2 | TGCGCCAGCAGTGATAGCGGGACCTACGACGAGCAGTACTTC | CASSDSGTYDEQYF
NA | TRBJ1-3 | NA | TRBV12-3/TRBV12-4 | TGTGCCAGCAGGATCTCCCGGGTAAACACCATATATTTT | CASRISRVNTIYF
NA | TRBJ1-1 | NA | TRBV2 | TGTGCCAGCAGTGAAGTCCCGGGGGTGAACACTGAAGCTTTCTTT | CASSEVPGVNTEAFF
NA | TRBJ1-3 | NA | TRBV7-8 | TGTGCCAGCAGCTTATTCGGGGTCGCCGCTGGAAACACCATATATTTT | CASSLFGVAAGNTIYF
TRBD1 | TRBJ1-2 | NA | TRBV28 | TGTGCCAGCAGTGCGACAGGGACCGCTTACTATGGCTACACCTTC | CASSATGTAYYGYTF
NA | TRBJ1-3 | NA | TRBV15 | TGTGCCACCAGCAGCCGCCTGGGACTTTCTGGAAACACCATATATTTT | CATSSRLGLSGNTIYF
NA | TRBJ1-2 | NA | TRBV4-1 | TGCGCCAGCAGCCAAACAGGGACTAACTATGGCTACACCTTC | CASSQTGTNYGYTF
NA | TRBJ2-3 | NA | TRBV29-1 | TGCAGCGTTAATCCGGGGGGCCCAACAGATACGCAGTATTTT | CSVNPGGPTDTQYF
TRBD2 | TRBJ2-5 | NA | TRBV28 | TGTGCCAGCAGGGATCGGGGGGGCACAGAGACCCAGTACTTC | CASRDRGGTETQYF
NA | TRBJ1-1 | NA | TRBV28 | TGTGCCAGCGGCTTACAGGCCTTGAACACTGAAGCTTTCTTT | CASGLQALNTEAFF
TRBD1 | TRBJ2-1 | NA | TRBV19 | TGTGCCAGTAGTATCCCTGACAGGGAGCCCTACAATGAGCAGTTCTTC | CASSIPDREPYNEQFF
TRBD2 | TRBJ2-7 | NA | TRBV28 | TGTGCCAGCAGTTCTTCTAGCGGGGGGGCCTACGAGCAGTACTTC | CASSSSSGGAYEQYF
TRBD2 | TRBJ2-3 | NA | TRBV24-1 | TGTGCCACCAGTGATTCCGGACTAGCGAGATCCGATACGCAGTATTTT | CATSDSGLARSDTQYF
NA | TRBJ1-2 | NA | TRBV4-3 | TGCGCCAGCAGCTCCTCGGGGGGCAGGAATTACTATGGCTACACCTTC | CASSSSGGRNYYGYTF
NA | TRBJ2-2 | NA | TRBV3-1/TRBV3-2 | TGTGCCAGCAGCCAAGTGCCGAGAACCGGGGAGCTGTTTTTT | CASSQVPRTGELFF
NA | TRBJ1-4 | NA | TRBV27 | TGTGCCAGCAAACAAGGGGGGGAGGAAAAACTGTTTTTT | CASKQGGEEKLFF
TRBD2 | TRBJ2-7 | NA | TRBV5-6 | TGTGCCAGCACCACAATAGCGGGAGGTGGCGAGCAGTACTTC | CASTTIAGGGEQYF
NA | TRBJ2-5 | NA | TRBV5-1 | TGCGCCAGCAGCTTGGCCCTACAAGAGACCCAGTACTTC | CASSLALQETQYF
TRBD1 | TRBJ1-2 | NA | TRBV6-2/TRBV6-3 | TGTGCCAGCAGTTACTCCGACAGGGATGGCTACACCTTC | CASSYSDRDGYTF
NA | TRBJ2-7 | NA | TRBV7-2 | TGTGCCAGCAGATATACGGTCGAGCAGTACTTC | CASRYTVEQYF